The clone carrying this T cell receptor (beta chain) came up a few times. The antigen is not known. Since all of the isolated RNA was reverse transcribed, expressed TCRB transcripts were what got sequenced. Repertoires were generated with immunoSEQ multiplex PCR, while TCRdb's copy carries only in-frame clones and drops some. This table has roughly 53,000 clones, around 45% appearing once. Sorted populations all exceeded 98% purity. Per germline, CDR1 MGHRA and CDR2 YSYEKL. This CDR3 is built from 16 residues. With 3 bases clipped from V and 2 bases from J, the junction kept 4 bases outside the gene matches. These data are taken from a study of beta chain features in type 1 diabetes. On the study more broadly: All samples together contributed 100 million to 120 million sorted cells for examination. Study results and limitations: All four CD4+ subsets of Type 1 diabetes patients contained TCRB CDR3s that were moderately but significantly shorter.

The origin of this receptor is a man aged 30 to 45 with type 1 diabetes. The V gene is TRBV4-1, the J gene TRBJ2-7, with 13 positions matching TRBD2. The specimen was Tregs from blood. Written as DNA, the CDR3 is TGCGCCAGCAGCCAGAGGGGACTAGCGGGAACCTACGAGCAGTACTTC. Translation: CASSQRGLAGTYEQYF.